In its sample, the clone carrying this T cell receptor beta chain was seen a few times. These data are taken from a study of control samples from healthy donors and cancer patients. The assay was immunoSEQ multiplex PCR, and TCRdb's table has in-frame clones only and misses some. This sample carries about 98,000 clones, around 80% of them seen once, and the ten largest clones take 1.5% to 2.5%. Germline V gene sequence: CDR1 LNHDA, CDR2 SQIVND (reference sequence). V gave up 3 bases and J gave up 1 base; unmatched junction bases: 0. This CDR3 spans 14 amino acids. The chain uses TRBV19 and TRBJ2-3; 8 bases map to TRBD1. The sample comprised blood. The origin of this receptor is a man between 60 and 75 years old in good health. The CDR3 loop reads CASSMDRGTDTQYF. The CDR3 bases are TGTGCCAGTAGTATGGACAGGGGCACAGATACGCAGTATTTT.